This section outlines one T cell receptor beta chain sequence together with its context. Its antigen is still unknown. Qualities for individual bases were not recorded, and no much larger clone is one base off. The data belong to a study of cytomegalovirus exposure and HLA in healthy donors (dated by TCRdb to about 2017). Turning to the overall study: The 550 to 750 repertoires of the first cohort and the approximately 130 validation repertoires were produced on the same platform, according to a later analysis. The study aimed to test whether cataloging public T cell receptors could reveal signatures of past pathogen exposure. A separate validation cohort of 100 to 150 different subjects was used in addition to the roughly 720-subject first cohort. The study combined high-throughput TCR immunosequencing, statistical association of individual TCRs with disease status, and machine learning to predict cytomegalovirus infection status.

Study-wide findings and limitations: The study listed approximately 150 TCR beta chains as associated with cytomegalovirus. Cytomegalovirus status was reported to be diagnosed by the classifier with high specificity and sensitivity in both the original and validation cohorts. The authors suggested that the approach could potentially be extended to other disease states and immunological phenotypes. A later analysis found that TCRs clustered in the first cohort also tended to co-occur in the roughly 120 validation repertoires, with 94% of cluster scores above 0. Most TCR sequences were observed very rarely across donors, whereas some public TCRs were present in many individuals. All 120 or so repertoires were used to score co-occurrence in the validation cohort in a later analysis, because that analysis had no HLA typing for the cohort. In vitro tests confirmed that a few of the cytomegalovirus-associated TCR beta chains recognize cytomegalovirus antigens.

Library prep was done by the immunoSEQ multiplex PCR assay. From the authors' description of their analysis: A statistical classification framework was built for diagnosing cytomegalovirus status from the catalog of TCR beta chain sequences. What TCRdb holds here is the immuneACCESS table cut down to in-frame rearrangements. Part of the clones is not present; checked against another copy, under half of the missing clones reflect an unresolved V gene, and the others are unexplained. That table gives V, J and clone size, and the DNA gave D and trimming. Here the sample has 200,000 or so clones; approximately 87% occur a single time. Around 5.6% of the sample goes to the ten largest clones. CDR1 and CDR2, looked up from the germline V gene (reference sequence), are MNHNY and SVGAGI. Including cysteine and phenylalanine, the CDR3 has 12 amino acids. Only the CDR3 part of the read is kept: 36 bases, read in frame from the first base. V sheds 6 bases and J sheds 3 bases, leaving 9 bases between their ends.

The donors belonged to the validation cohort of around 110 subjects, which was separate from the roughly 700-subject first cohort. This clonotype was sampled from a woman under 30 in good health and CMV-seronegative. The source material was PBMCs. Recombination connected TRBV6-6 to TRBJ2-7; TRBD1 is perhaps the D gene, given 5 matching bases. The CDR3 loop reads CASSPTDYEQYF. The DNA is TGTGCCAGCAGCCCGACAGACTACGAGCAGTACTTC.